This T cell receptor beta chain was retrieved from a study of cytomegalovirus exposure and HLA in healthy donors. Germline-derived CDR1 and CDR2 are SGHTA and FQGNSA. The CDR3 loop spans 17 amino acids. J gave up 2 bases and V 2 bases, and 9 bases lay outside the gene matches. PCR was performed using 60 Vbeta and 13 Jbeta primers. Only in-frame clones appear in the TCRdb table, and some are missing; sequencing was by immunoSEQ multiplex PCR. The sample includes around 67,000 clones, roughly 80% seen only once; the top ten take about 24%. The clonotype comes from a woman between 25 and 40 years old in good health and CMV-seropositive. The gene calls are TRBV7-2 and TRBJ2-1, with TRBD2 identical over 7 bases. Source material: PBMCs. The CDR3 loop reads CASSLRPLAGAYNEQFF. The CDR3 DNA sequence: TGTGCCAGCAGCTTACGGCCTCTGGCGGGAGCCTACAATGAGCAGTTCTTC.